The entry that follows covers one TCR beta chain sequence. Other nucleotide sequences from this sample produce the same CDR3. The data belong to a study of T cell changes during pregnancy in multiple sclerosis. Germline V gives CDR1 MGHRA, CDR2 YSYEKL. The length of the CDR3 is 13 residues. The trim removed 4 bases at V and 2 bases at J, leaving 2 bases unmatched. Sequencing was performed with immunoSEQ multiplex PCR; in TCRdb, only in-frame clones are kept and a portion is missing. In the table there are tens of thousands of clones, around nine tenths of which are singletons. The sequence was collected from a female donor with multiple sclerosis, enrolled in a pregnancy study. The rearrangement uses TRBV4-1 and TRBJ2-7; 7 nucleotides match TRBD1. Sequenced here: CD8+ T cells from peripheral blood mononuclear cells, sampled before pregnancy. CDR3 nucleotide sequence: TGCGCCAGCAGCCCCGGACAGGCCTACGAGCAGTACTTC. Encoded protein: CASSPGQAYEQYF.